One T cell receptor (beta chain) is described in this entry. No glioblastoma patient carried an isocitrate dehydrogenase mutation. PBMC were collected before vaccination, two weeks after the third vaccination, and at progression. The data were taken from a study of glioma-infiltrating T cells after dendritic cell vaccination. The primer mix had 60 V beta and 13 J beta primers. TCRdb keeps only in-frame clones here, not all; method: immunoSEQ multiplex PCR. The sample yields roughly 51,000 clones, 85% to 90% seen once. V was shortened by 0 bases and J by 0 bases, with 10 bases between the two germline ends. The CDR3 loop spans 15 amino acids. Germline V gene sequence: CDR1 SGDLS, CDR2 YYNGEE.

The chain links TRBV9 to TRBJ2-7, with D possibly being TRBD2 (6 bases). The sequences come from blood, collected before dendritic cell vaccination. The TCR sequence derives from a human donor with glioblastoma. Written as DNA, the CDR3 is TGTGCCAGCAGCGTAGTAGCGGAAGGCTCCTACGAGCAGTACTTC. It specifies CASSVVAEGSYEQYF.